The 9 T cell receptor beta chains reported below all come from one sample, sequenced in a study of blood T cell repertoires in COVID-19 (dated by TCRdb to about 2020). Library creation used the immunoSEQ multiplex PCR assay. TCRdb retrieved this table from immuneACCESS and kept in-frame rearrangements only. Not all clones are present; in checked studies, unresolved V genes account for under half, and no reason is known for the remainder. The sample has roughly 300,000 clones on record, over 75% of them singletons. Roughly 8% of the sample goes to the ten largest clones. The sequenced sample consisted of peripheral blood. The source of these receptors is a woman aged 45-59 years who had recovered from COVID-19.

The V call is TRBV19, the J call TRBJ2-2; 7 nucleotides line up with TRBD1. CDR1 LNHDA and CDR2 SQIVND come from the germline V gene (reference sequence). Trimming cost V 7 bases and J 5 bases; bases outside gene matches: 7. The length of the CDR3 is 14 residues. The CDR3 region has the DNA TGTGCCAGTACCCGGACAGGCCCTACCGGGGAGCTGTTTTTT. Translated: CASTRTGPTGELFF.

V usage is TRBV19 and J usage is TRBJ1-4; TRBD1 matches 7 bases. This CDR3 region has 14 residues. Germline V gives CDR1 LNHDA, CDR2 SQIVND (reference sequence). V trimming: 5 bases; J trimming: 3 bases; junction bases outside the gene matches: 3. In nucleotides, the CDR3 is TGTGCCAGTAGTCAAGGACAGGCTAATGAAAAACTGTTTTTT. Amino acids: CASSQGQANEKLFF. Full variable domain (missing parts from reference TRBV19 and TRBJ1-4): DGGITQSPKYLFRKEGQNVTLSCEQNLNHDAMYWYRQDPGQGLRLIYYSQIVNDFQKGDIAEGYSVSREKKESFPLTVTSAQKNPTAFYLCASSQGQANEKLFFGSGTQLSVL.

The table lists this clone with a count of one. An end of the junction differs from the germline gene, which may be a read error. This chain uses TRBV7-7 with TRBJ2-2, with 14 bases identical to TRBD2. This CDR3 is 16 amino acids long. Germline values: CDR1 SSHAT, CDR2 FNYEAQ (reference sequence). The CDR3 coding sequence is TGTGCTAGCAGCCCGGGACTAGCGGGAGCCCACGGGGAGCTGTTTTTT. The encoded protein is CASSPGLAGAHGELFF.

V and J are TRBV19 and TRBJ2-1; D is unresolved. Germline V gene data show CDR1 as LNHDA and CDR2 as SQIVND (reference sequence). V lost 3 bases, J lost 3 bases, and 9 bases lay in between. The CDR3 spans 14 residues. CDR3 nucleotide sequence: TGTGCCAGTAGTATCGGCCAGGACTACAATGAGCAGTTCTTC. This codes for CASSIGQDYNEQFF.

The chain is built from TRBV12-3 or TRBV12-4 and TRBJ2-3; D unresolved. CDR3 size: 13 residues. V was shortened by 7 bases and J by 2 bases, with 10 bases between the two germline ends. The CDR3 nucleotides read TGTGCCAGCAAAGACACGTACACAGATACGCAGTATTTT. This gives the protein CASKDTYTDTQYF.

The gene calls are TRBV4-1 and TRBJ2-5, with D maybe TRBD2 (5 bases). The length of the CDR3 is 14 residues. Germline V gene sequence: CDR1 MGHRA, CDR2 YSYEKL. With 2 bases removed from V and 3 bases from J, the gap between germline ends came to 10 bases. In DNA, the CDR3 is TGCGCCAGCAGCCAAAGCGGATTTAAAGAGACCCAGTACTTC. This encodes CASSQSGFKETQYF.

The chain joins TRBV5-4 to TRBJ2-2, with 10 bases matching TRBD2. Trimming removed 0 bases from V and 5 bases from J; junction bases left unmatched: 7. Germline CDR1 and CDR2: SGHNT and YYREEE (reference sequence). This CDR3 contains 17 residues. This chain's CDR3 is CASSLGLAGVGTGELFF. The CDR3 DNA reads as TGTGCCAGCAGCTTGGGCCTAGCGGGAGTCGGGACCGGGGAGCTGTTTTTT.

This chain joins TRBV6-5 and TRBJ2-1; possibly TRBD1 for D (5 bases). This CDR3 is 15 amino acids long. Trimming removed 6 bases at V and 2 bases at J, with 14 bases between. Germline V gene data show CDR1 as MNHEY and CDR2 as SVGAGI. CDR3 bases: TGTGCCAGCAGGGCAGGGCCCTATACCTACAATGAGCAGTTCTTC. It translates to CASRAGPYTYNEQFF.

Only one count was recorded for this clone. The rearrangement uses TRBV11-2 and TRBJ1-1; D is perhaps TRBD1 (6 bases). The germline V gene encodes CDR1 SGHAT and CDR2 FQNNGV. The V gene lost 1 base and the J gene lost 4 bases, with 13 bases spanning the gap. The CDR3 runs to 15 residues. CDR3 region: CASSLAGGRFTEAFF. CDR3 DNA sequence: TGTGCCAGCAGCTTAGCGGGGGGGCGATTCACTGAAGCTTTCTTT.